Below are 11 T cell receptor beta chains sequenced from a single sample in a study of immune cell composition in non-small cell lung cancer (dated 2017 in TCRdb). Library construction relied on the immunoSEQ multiplex PCR assay. Held by TCRdb, this immuneACCESS table contains in-frame sequences only and omits some clones. Under half of the omission traces to an unresolved V gene where checked; the cause of the rest is unknown. The sample profile shows 13,000 or so clones; roughly 70% of them were found once. Roughly 13% of the sample rests with the top ten. Specimen: lung tumor tissue. The receptor source for this set is a human donor with non-small cell lung cancer.

This sequence joins TRBV4-2 and TRBJ1-1, with D tentatively TRBD1 (5 bases). Trimming stripped 3 bases from V and 0 bases from J, with 14 bases between. Germline V gene lookup returns CDR1 LGHNA and CDR2 YNFKEQ. The CDR3 totals 16 residues. DNA of the CDR3: TGTGCCAGCAGCCAGAGCGGCGGGGGGATGAACACTGAAGCTTTCTTT. This gives the protein CASSQSGGGMNTEAFF.

Only a few counts were recorded for this clone. The genes are TRBV7-2 and TRBJ2-1, with D tentatively TRBD2 (5 bases). The CDR3 has 14 amino acids. The V and J ends lost 4 bases and 5 bases respectively, with 12 bases between them. Germline V CDR1 and CDR2: SGHTA, FQGNSA. The CDR3: CASSSLLGHNEQFF. CDR3 DNA: TGTGCCAGCAGCTCCCTACTAGGGCACAATGAGCAGTTCTTC.

The chain has TRBV27 and TRBJ2-7; 13 bases are a match to TRBD2. Germline CDR1 MNHEY, CDR2 SMNVEV (reference sequence). Trimming removed 5 bases from V and 5 bases from J; junction bases left unmatched: 3. This CDR3 comprises 14 residues. DNA of the CDR3: TGTGCCAGCAGTCTTGGACTAGCGGGAGACGAGCAGTACTTC. Amino acids: CASSLGLAGDEQYF.

The rearrangement joins TRBV29-1 to TRBJ1-1, with 7 bases that match TRBD1. V trimming: 6 bases; J trimming: 0 bases; junction bases outside the gene matches: 4. Germline V gene data show CDR1 as SQVTM and CDR2 as ANQGSEA. CDR3 length: 13 amino acids. CDR3 sequence: CSVETGLNTEAFF. CDR3 nucleotides: TGCAGCGTCGAGACAGGGTTGAACACTGAAGCTTTCTTT.

CDR3 sequence reads: CASSRTSGSPTDTQYF. Here the CDR3 DNA reads TGTGCCAGCTCAAGGACTAGCGGGAGTCCCACAGATACGCAGTATTTT. The genes are TRBV18 and TRBJ2-3, with 13 bases fitting TRBD2. The CDR3 is made up of 16 amino acids. Germline V CDR1 and CDR2: KGHSH, LQKENI. The V gene end was trimmed by 5 bases and the J gene end by 2 bases; junction bases not matched to a gene: 4. The entire variable domain, with the rest obtained from reference TRBV18 and TRBJ2-3, is as follows: NAGVMQNPRHLVRRRGQEARLRCSPMKGHSHVYWYRQLPEEGLKFMVYLQKENIIDESGMPKERFSAEFPKEGPSILRIQQVVRGDSAAYFCASSRTSGSPTDTQYFGPGTRLTVL.

The chain employs TRBV25-1 and TRBJ2-5; D is possibly TRBD1 (7 bases). Per the germline V gene, CDR1 is MGHDK and CDR2 is SYGVNS. V was cut by 2 bases and J by 2 bases, with 15 bases left in between. This CDR3 is 16 amino acids long. The CDR3 coding sequence is TGTGCCAGCAGTGAACTGGCAGGGGGGCCACAAGAGACCCAGTACTTC. Encoded protein: CASSELAGGPQETQYF.

V usage is TRBV19 and J usage is TRBJ2-1; D might be TRBD2 (6 bases). Looked up from germline, CDR1 is LNHDA and CDR2 is SQIVND (reference sequence). The V gene lost 5 bases and the J gene lost 7 bases, with 12 bases spanning the gap. The length of the CDR3 is 13 residues. CDR3 residues: CASSPGGWNEQFF. The CDR3 DNA reads as TGTGCCAGTAGTCCCGGGGGTTGGAATGAGCAGTTCTTC. Full variable domain (rest looked up from reference TRBV19 and TRBJ2-1): DGGITQSPKYLFRKEGQNVTLSCEQNLNHDAMYWYRQDPGQGLRLIYYSQIVNDFQKGDIAEGYSVSREKKESFPLTVTSAQKNPTAFYLCASSPGGWNEQFFGPGTRLTVL.

This clone has more than one count but fewer than ten. This chain joins TRBV4-3 and TRBJ1-2, with 9 positions matching TRBD1. CDR3 length equals 16 residues. Per germline, CDR1 LGHNA and CDR2 YSLEER. With V trimmed by 0 bases and J by 5 bases, 7 bases remained unmatched. The CDR3 loop reads CASSQDLWDRAYGYTF. CDR3 in DNA: TGCGCCAGCAGCCAAGATCTTTGGGACAGGGCTTATGGCTACACCTTC.

The V call is TRBV19, the J call TRBJ1-3; 7 nucleotides line up with TRBD1. Germline lookup yields CDR1 LNHDA and CDR2 SQIVND (reference sequence). The CDR3 spans 15 residues. The J segment lost 0 bases and the V segment lost 8 bases, leaving 7 bases of the junction unmatched. The CDR3 here is CASGSDRSSGNTIYF. The CDR3 DNA reads as TGTGCCAGTGGATCGGACAGGAGCTCTGGAAACACCATATATTTT. The entire variable domain, with the rest obtained from reference TRBV19 and TRBJ1-3, is as follows: DGGITQSPKYLFRKEGQNVTLSCEQNLNHDAMYWYRQDPGQGLRLIYYSQIVNDFQKGDIAEGYSVSREKKESFPLTVTSAQKNPTAFYLCASGSDRSSGNTIYFGEGSWLTVV.

The V call is TRBV11-3, the J call TRBJ2-2; D may be TRBD2 (7 bases). The V end lost 5 bases, the J end lost 3 bases, and 10 bases lay between the germline ends. The germline V gene encodes CDR1 SGHNT and CDR2 YENEEA. The CDR3 covers 14 residues. The CDR3 is CASSLGGDTGELFF. The CDR3 DNA is TGTGCCAGCAGCCTAGGGGGGGACACCGGGGAGCTGTTTTTT.

J is TRBJ1-2 and V is TRBV6-1; possible D gene TRBD1, 6 bases. The germline gives CDR1 MNHNS, CDR2 SASEGT. V lost 6 bases and J lost 0, with 14 bases in between. CDR3 length equals 15 residues. The CDR3 nucleotides read TGTGCCAGCAGGGCCGGGGACATGACTAACTATGGCTACACCTTC. This sequence encodes CASRAGDMTNYGYTF.